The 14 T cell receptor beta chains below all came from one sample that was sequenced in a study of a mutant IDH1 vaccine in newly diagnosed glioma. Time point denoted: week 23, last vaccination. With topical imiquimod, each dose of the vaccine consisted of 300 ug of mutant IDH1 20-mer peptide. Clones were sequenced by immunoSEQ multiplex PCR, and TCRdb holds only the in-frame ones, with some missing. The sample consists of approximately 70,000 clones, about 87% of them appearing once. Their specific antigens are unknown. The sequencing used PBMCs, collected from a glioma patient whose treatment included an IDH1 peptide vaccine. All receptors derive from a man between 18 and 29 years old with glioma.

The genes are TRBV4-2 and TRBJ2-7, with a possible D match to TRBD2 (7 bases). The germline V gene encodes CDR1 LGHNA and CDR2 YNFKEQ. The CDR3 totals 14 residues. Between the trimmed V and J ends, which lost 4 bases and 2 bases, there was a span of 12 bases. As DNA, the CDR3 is TGTGCCAGCAGCCCTTGGGGGGGCCCCTACGAGCAGTACTTC. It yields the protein CASSPWGGPYEQYF.

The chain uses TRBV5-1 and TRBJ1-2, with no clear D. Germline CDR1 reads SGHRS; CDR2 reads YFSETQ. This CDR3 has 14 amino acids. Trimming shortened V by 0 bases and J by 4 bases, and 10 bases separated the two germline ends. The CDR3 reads CASSLGTEVYGYTF. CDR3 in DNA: TGCGCCAGCAGCTTGGGAACAGAGGTCTATGGCTACACCTTC.

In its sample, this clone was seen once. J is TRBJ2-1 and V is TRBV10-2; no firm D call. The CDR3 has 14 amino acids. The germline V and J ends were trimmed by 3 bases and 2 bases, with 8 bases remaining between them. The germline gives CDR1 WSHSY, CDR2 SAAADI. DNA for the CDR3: TGCGCCAGCAGTGAAAGGAGTCCCTACAATGAGCAGTTCTTC. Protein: CASSERSPYNEQFF.

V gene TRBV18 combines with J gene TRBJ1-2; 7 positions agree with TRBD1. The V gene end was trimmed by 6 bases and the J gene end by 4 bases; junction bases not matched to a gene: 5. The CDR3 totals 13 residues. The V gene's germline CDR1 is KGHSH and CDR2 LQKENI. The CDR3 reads CASSSDRSYGYTF. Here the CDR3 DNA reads TGTGCCAGCTCTTCGGACAGGTCCTATGGCTACACCTTC.

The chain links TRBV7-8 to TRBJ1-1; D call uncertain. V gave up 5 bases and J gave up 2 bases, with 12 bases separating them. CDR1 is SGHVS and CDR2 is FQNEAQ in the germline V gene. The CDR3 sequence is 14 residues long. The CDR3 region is CASSQRWGNTEAFF. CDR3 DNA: TGTGCCAGCAGCCAAAGATGGGGAAACACTGAAGCTTTCTTT. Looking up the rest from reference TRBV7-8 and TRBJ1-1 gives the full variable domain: GAGVSQSPRYKVAKRGQDVALRCDPISGHVSLFWYQQALGQGPEFLTYFQNEAQLDKSGLPSDRFFAERPEGSVSTLKIQRTQQEDSAVYLCASSQRWGNTEAFFGQGTRLTVV.

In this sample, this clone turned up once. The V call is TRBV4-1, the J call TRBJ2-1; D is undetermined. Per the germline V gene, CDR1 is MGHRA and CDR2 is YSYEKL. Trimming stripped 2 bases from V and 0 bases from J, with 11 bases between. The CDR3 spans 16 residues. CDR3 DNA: TGCGCCAGCAGCCAACGACGGCCGAGCTCCTACAATGAGCAGTTCTTC. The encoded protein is CASSQRRPSSYNEQFF.

The CDR3 loop reads CASSVVVQVQPSTDTQYF. Here the CDR3 DNA reads TGTGCCAGCAGCGTCGTTGTCCAGGTCCAACCATCCACAGATACGCAGTATTTT. The rearrangement joins TRBV7-9 to TRBJ2-3; no clear D. Trimming cost V 5 bases and J 2 bases, with 23 bases left between them. Germline V gene data show CDR1 as SEHNR and CDR2 as FQNEAQ (reference sequence). The CDR3 runs 18 residues. The full variable domain, in which reference TRBV7-9 and TRBJ2-3 provide the parts outside the CDR3, is DTGVSQNPRHKITKRGQNVTFRCDPISEHNRLYWYRQTLGQGPEFLTYFQNEAQLEKSRLLSDRFSAERPKGSFSTLEIQRTEQGDSAMYLCASSVVVQVQPSTDTQYFGPGTRLTVL.

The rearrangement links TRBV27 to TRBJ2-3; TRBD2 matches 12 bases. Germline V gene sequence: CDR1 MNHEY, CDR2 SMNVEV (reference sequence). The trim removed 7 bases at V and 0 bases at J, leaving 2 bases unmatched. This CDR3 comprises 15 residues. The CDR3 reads CASIGTSGSTDTQYF. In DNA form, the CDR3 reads TGTGCCAGCATTGGGACTAGCGGGAGCACAGATACGCAGTATTTT.

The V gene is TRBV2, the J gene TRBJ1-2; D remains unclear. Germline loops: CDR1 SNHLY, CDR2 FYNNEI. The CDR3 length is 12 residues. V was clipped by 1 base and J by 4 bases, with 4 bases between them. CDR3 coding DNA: TGTGCCAGCAGTGAAGGGGGCTATGGCTACACCTTC. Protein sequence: CASSEGGYGYTF. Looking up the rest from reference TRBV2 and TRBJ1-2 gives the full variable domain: EPEVTQTPSHQVTQMGQEVILRCVPISNHLYFYWYRQILGQKVEFLVSFYNNEISEKSEIFDDQFSVERPDGSNFTLKIRSTKLEDSAMYFCASSEGGYGYTFGSGTRLTVV.

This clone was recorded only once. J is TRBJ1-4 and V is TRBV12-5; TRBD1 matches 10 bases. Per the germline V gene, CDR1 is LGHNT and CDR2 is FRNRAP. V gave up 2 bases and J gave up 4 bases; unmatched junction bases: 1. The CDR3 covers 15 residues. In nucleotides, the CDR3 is TGTGCTAGTGGTTTGTGGACAGGGGGTAATGAAAAACTGTTTTTT. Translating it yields CASGLWTGGNEKLFF.

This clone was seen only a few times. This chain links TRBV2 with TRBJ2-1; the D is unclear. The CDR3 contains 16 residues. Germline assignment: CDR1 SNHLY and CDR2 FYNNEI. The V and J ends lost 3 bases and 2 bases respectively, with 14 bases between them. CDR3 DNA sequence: TGTGCCAGCAGTGATCTAGATTTTACCACCTACAATGAGCAGTTCTTC. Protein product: CASSDLDFTTYNEQFF.

CDR3 sequence (DNA): TGTGCCAGCTCGCCCGGGACAGGGTCCCTGAACACTGAAGCTTTCTTT. Protein: CASSPGTGSLNTEAFF. This chain links TRBV18 with TRBJ1-1; 9 positions agree with TRBD1. This CDR3 comprises 16 residues. Germline CDR1 KGHSH, CDR2 LQKENI. The V gene end was trimmed by 6 bases and the J gene end by 0 bases; junction bases not matched to a gene: 8.

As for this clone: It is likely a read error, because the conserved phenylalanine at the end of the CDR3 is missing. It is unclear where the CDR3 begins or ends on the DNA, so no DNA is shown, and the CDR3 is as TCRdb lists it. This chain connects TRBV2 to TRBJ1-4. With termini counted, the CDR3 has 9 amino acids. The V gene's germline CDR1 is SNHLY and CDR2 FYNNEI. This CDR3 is CASSEGFRS.

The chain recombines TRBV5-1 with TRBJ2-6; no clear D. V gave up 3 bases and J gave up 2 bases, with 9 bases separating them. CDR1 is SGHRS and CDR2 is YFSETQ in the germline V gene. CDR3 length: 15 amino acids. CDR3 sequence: CASSSMNPGANVLTF. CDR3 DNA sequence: TGCGCCAGCAGCTCGATGAACCCTGGGGCCAACGTCCTGACTTTC.